This is a list of T cell receptor beta chains from one sample in a study of long-term antiretroviral therapy in people with HIV. Profiling relied on immunoSEQ multiplex PCR, and the TCRdb table lists in-frame clones only, not all of them. Among 20,000 to 25,000 clones, 86% were seen once, and the ten largest hold roughly 15%. The sample here was unsorted PBMCs, taken 1.2 years after starting antiretroviral therapy. The source of these receptors is a man over 45 with HIV. The CDR3 runs from the conserved cysteine through the conserved F or W. The order of the fields is CDR3 length, J gene, V gene, D gene, clone size, CDR3 DNA, CDR3 protein. D genes are given only for firm matches. A clone size is listed for some rows: how often the clone was seen (once, few, many), or a class if it is expanded.

CDR3 length: 13; J gene: TRBJ2-2; V gene: TRBV28; D gene: .; clone size: .; CDR3 DNA: TGTGCCAGCCTACAGGGCCTCACCGGGGAGCTGTTTTTT; CDR3 protein: CASLQGLTGELFF
CDR3 length: 15; J gene: TRBJ2-5; V gene: TRBV5-4; D gene: TRBD2; clone size: .; CDR3 DNA: TGTGCCAGCAGCTTAAGGGTAGCGGGGAGAGAGACCCAGTACTTC; CDR3 protein: CASSLRVAGRETQYF
CDR3 length: 18; J gene: TRBJ2-2; V gene: TRBV7-3; D gene: .; clone size: .; CDR3 DNA: TGTGCCAGCCGTGCGGGGAAAGGACAGAAGGGGGACACCGGGGAGCTGTTTTTT; CDR3 protein: CASRAGKGQKGDTGELFF
CDR3 length: 11; J gene: TRBJ2-5; V gene: TRBV7-2; D gene: .; clone size: .; CDR3 DNA: TGTGCCAGCAGCGACAGGGAGACCCAGTACTTC; CDR3 protein: CASSDRETQYF
CDR3 length: 13; J gene: TRBJ1-2; V gene: TRBV30; D gene: TRBD1; clone size: .; CDR3 DNA: TGTGCCTGGAGTCGGGACAGGCCGAAGGGCTACACCTTC; CDR3 protein: CAWSRDRPKGYTF
CDR3 length: 16; J gene: TRBJ2-3; V gene: TRBV7-8; D gene: TRBD2; clone size: once; CDR3 DNA: TGTGCCAGCAGCCCTCGAAGCGGGGGGGGCACAGATACGCAGTATTTT; CDR3 protein: CASSPRSGGGTDTQYF
CDR3 length: 15; J gene: TRBJ1-5; V gene: TRBV19; D gene: .; clone size: .; CDR3 DNA: TGTGCCAGTAGTTCGATTACAGGGCGAAATCAGCCCCAGCATTTT; CDR3 protein: CASSSITGRNQPQHF
CDR3 length: 14; J gene: TRBJ2-1; V gene: TRBV30; D gene: .; clone size: .; CDR3 DNA: TGTGCCTGGAGGGGCAGGGGGGCATACAATGAGCAGTTCTTC; CDR3 protein: CAWRGRGAYNEQFF
CDR3 length: 16; J gene: TRBJ1-2; V gene: TRBV19; D gene: .; clone size: .; CDR3 DNA: TGTGCCAGTAGTATGGAGGCAGGGCTTTCGAACTATGGCTACACCTTC; CDR3 protein: CASSMEAGLSNYGYTF
CDR3 length: 19; J gene: TRBJ1-4; V gene: TRBV23-1; D gene: .; clone size: .; CDR3 DNA: TGCGCCAGCAGTCAATCGAAGTTTAGCCTTCTTACAACTAATGAAAAACTGTTTTTT; CDR3 protein: CASSQSKFSLLTTNEKLFF
CDR3 length: 14; J gene: TRBJ2-7; V gene: TRBV19; D gene: .; clone size: .; CDR3 DNA: TGTGCCAGTAGTATGGGGTCCCCGAACTACGAGCAGTACTTC; CDR3 protein: CASSMGSPNYEQYF
CDR3 length: 13; J gene: TRBJ1-1; V gene: TRBV6-5; D gene: TRBD1; clone size: .; CDR3 DNA: TGTGCCAGCAGTTTGACAGGGCGACCTGAAGCTTTCTTT; CDR3 protein: CASSLTGRPEAFF
CDR3 length: 17; J gene: TRBJ1-3; V gene: TRBV18; D gene: .; clone size: .; CDR3 DNA: TGTGCCAGCTCACCACAAAGGGATATGAGGTCTGGAAACACCATATATTTT; CDR3 protein: CASSPQRDMRSGNTIYF
CDR3 length: 15; J gene: TRBJ1-2; V gene: TRBV13; D gene: .; clone size: few; CDR3 DNA: TGTGCCAGCAGCTTAGGCCGGGGGGCAGAGAGTGGCTACACCTTC; CDR3 protein: CASSLGRGAESGYTF
CDR3 length: 15; J gene: TRBJ1-1; V gene: TRBV5-1; D gene: .; clone size: .; CDR3 DNA: TGCGCCAGCAGCTTGAGTGGGGGGTTGGGTACTGAAGCTTTCTTT; CDR3 protein: CASSLSGGLGTEAFF
CDR3 length: 11; J gene: TRBJ1-1; V gene: TRBV28; D gene: .; clone size: .; CDR3 DNA: TGTGCCAGCAGTTTAGTTGCTGAAGCTTTCTTT; CDR3 protein: CASSLVAEAFF
CDR3 length: 14; J gene: TRBJ1-1; V gene: TRBV7-2; D gene: .; clone size: .; CDR3 DNA: TGTGCCAGCAGCGCCGGACAGAAGAACACTGAAGCTTTCTTT; CDR3 protein: CASSAGQKNTEAFF
CDR3 length: 14; J gene: TRBJ2-1; V gene: TRBV6-5; D gene: TRBD2; clone size: .; CDR3 DNA: TGTGCCAGCAGTCTCCCCGGGACTACCAATGAGCAGTTCTTC; CDR3 protein: CASSLPGTTNEQFF
CDR3 length: 16; J gene: TRBJ2-7; V gene: TRBV7-6; D gene: .; clone size: .; CDR3 DNA: TGTGCCAGCAGCTTCGATGAGCGGGACAGCTCCTACGAGCAGTACTTC; CDR3 protein: CASSFDERDSSYEQYF
CDR3 length: 15; J gene: TRBJ1-1; V gene: TRBV7-2; D gene: .; clone size: .; CDR3 DNA: TGTGCCAGCAGCGTTGAGGGGCAGAGCAACACTGAAGCTTTCTTT; CDR3 protein: CASSVEGQSNTEAFF
CDR3 length: 19; J gene: TRBJ2-2; V gene: TRBV7-9; D gene: TRBD2; clone size: few; CDR3 DNA: TGTGCCAGCAGCCCGAGACTAGCGGGGGATCATGGGAACACCGGGGAGCTGTTTTTT; CDR3 protein: CASSPRLAGDHGNTGELFF
CDR3 length: 14; J gene: TRBJ2-7; V gene: TRBV5-1; D gene: TRBD2; clone size: few; CDR3 DNA: TGCGCCAGCAGCTTGGGCGGGAGCTCCTACGAGCAGTACTTC; CDR3 protein: CASSLGGSSYEQYF
CDR3 length: 14; J gene: TRBJ2-7; V gene: TRBV6-1; D gene: TRBD1; clone size: .; CDR3 DNA: TGTGCCAGCAGTACCTTGGGACAGTCTACCGAGCAGTACTTC; CDR3 protein: CASSTLGQSTEQYF
CDR3 length: 15; J gene: TRBJ1-1; V gene: TRBV14; D gene: .; clone size: .; CDR3 DNA: TGTGCCAGCAGCCGGTTAGAAGGGGCGGGACCTGAAGCTTTCTTT; CDR3 protein: CASSRLEGAGPEAFF
CDR3 length: 15; J gene: TRBJ2-3; V gene: TRBV5-8; D gene: .; clone size: .; CDR3 DNA: TGTGCCAGCAGAAATACAGGGCCCACTACGAATACGCAGTATTTT; CDR3 protein: CASRNTGPTTNTQYF
CDR3 length: 13; J gene: TRBJ1-5; V gene: TRBV7-9; D gene: .; clone size: .; CDR3 DNA: TGTGCCAGCAGCCGACAGCTTGATCAGCCCCAGCATTTT; CDR3 protein: CASSRQLDQPQHF
CDR3 length: 13; J gene: TRBJ1-2; V gene: TRBV28; D gene: .; clone size: once; CDR3 DNA: TGTGCCAGCAAAATTAGACCGGGAGTAGGCTACACCTTC; CDR3 protein: CASKIRPGVGYTF
CDR3 length: 14; J gene: TRBJ2-2; V gene: TRBV27; D gene: .; clone size: .; CDR3 DNA: TGTGCCAGCACCTGGGGGGTGAACACCGGGGAGCTGTTTTTT; CDR3 protein: CASTWGVNTGELFF
CDR3 length: 17; J gene: TRBJ1-5; V gene: TRBV4-1; D gene: TRBD1; clone size: .; CDR3 DNA: TGCGCCAGCAGAAGCACCTTTGGACAGGCCTTCAATCAGCCCCAGCATTTT; CDR3 protein: CASRSTFGQAFNQPQHF
CDR3 length: 14; J gene: TRBJ2-2; V gene: TRBV6-5; D gene: TRBD2; clone size: .; CDR3 DNA: TGTGCCAGCAGAACTAGCGGGCGAACCGGGGAGCTGTTTTTT; CDR3 protein: CASRTSGRTGELFF
CDR3 length: 18; J gene: TRBJ2-6; V gene: TRBV19; D gene: TRBD2; clone size: once; CDR3 DNA: TGTGCCAGTAGTAGGCCTAGCGGGGCCTCGTTAGGGGCCAACGTCCTGACTTTC; CDR3 protein: CASSRPSGASLGANVLTF
CDR3 length: 14; J gene: TRBJ2-3; V gene: TRBV7-2; D gene: TRBD1; clone size: .; CDR3 DNA: TGTGCCAGCAGACCCGGGACAGGGTTAGATACGCAGTATTTT; CDR3 protein: CASRPGTGLDTQYF
CDR3 length: 15; J gene: TRBJ1-6; V gene: TRBV6-5; D gene: .; clone size: .; CDR3 DNA: TGTGCCAGCAGTTTCCAGGGCGGCATGGGTTCACCCCTCCACTTT; CDR3 protein: CASSFQGGMGSPLHF
CDR3 length: 13; J gene: TRBJ2-7; V gene: TRBV5-1; D gene: .; clone size: few; CDR3 DNA: TGCGCCAGCAGCAAACAGTACTCCTACGAGCAGTACTTC; CDR3 protein: CASSKQYSYEQYF
CDR3 length: 14; J gene: TRBJ1-6; V gene: TRBV14; D gene: .; clone size: .; CDR3 DNA: TGTGCCAGCAGCCGGGACACGGGATATTCACCCCTCCACTTT; CDR3 protein: CASSRDTGYSPLHF
CDR3 length: 18; J gene: TRBJ1-6; V gene: TRBV7-2; D gene: TRBD1; clone size: .; CDR3 DNA: TGTGCCAGCAGCGAAGCTAAAATTTGGGGACAGAGAGATTCACCCCTCCACTTT; CDR3 protein: CASSEAKIWGQRDSPLHF
CDR3 length: 13; J gene: TRBJ2-2; V gene: TRBV27; D gene: .; clone size: .; CDR3 DNA: TGTGCCAGCAGCCCGCGTAGGGCCGGGGAGCTGTTTTTT; CDR3 protein: CASSPRRAGELFF
CDR3 length: 14; J gene: TRBJ2-7; V gene: TRBV7-2; D gene: .; clone size: .; CDR3 DNA: TGTGCCAGCAGCTTAGCGTCACTGTTCGGCGAGCAGTACTTC; CDR3 protein: CASSLASLFGEQYF
CDR3 length: 13; J gene: TRBJ2-5; V gene: TRBV7-8; D gene: .; clone size: few; CDR3 DNA: TGTGCCAGCAGCTCCGACGAGAGAGAGACCCAGTACTTC; CDR3 protein: CASSSDERETQYF
CDR3 length: 16; J gene: TRBJ1-6; V gene: TRBV11-2; D gene: .; clone size: .; CDR3 DNA: TGTGCCAGCAGCTTAGTGGGGCCCCCCTCTATGGATTCCCTCCACTTT; CDR3 protein: CASSLVGPPSMDSLHF
CDR3 length: 14; J gene: TRBJ1-4; V gene: TRBV2; D gene: .; clone size: .; CDR3 DNA: TGTGCCAGCAGTGAAGTACAGCGTAATGAAAAACTGTTTTTT; CDR3 protein: CASSEVQRNEKLFF
CDR3 length: 16; J gene: TRBJ2-1; V gene: TRBV7-8; D gene: TRBD2; clone size: medium-sized; CDR3 DNA: TGTGCCAGCAGCCCTCGAGGAGCGGGGGGAGGTCATGAGCAGTTCTTC; CDR3 protein: CASSPRGAGGGHEQFF
CDR3 length: 15; J gene: TRBJ2-3; V gene: TRBV4-1; D gene: .; clone size: .; CDR3 DNA: TGCGCCAGCAGCCAGCCGTCTGGGGTTACAGATACGCAGTATTTT; CDR3 protein: CASSQPSGVTDTQYF
CDR3 length: 15; J gene: TRBJ1-1; V gene: TRBV9; D gene: TRBD1; clone size: .; CDR3 DNA: TGTGCCAGCAGCGTAGCCCTCGACAGGGTCACTGAAGCTTTCTTT; CDR3 protein: CASSVALDRVTEAFF
CDR3 length: 14; J gene: TRBJ2-2; V gene: TRBV7-3; D gene: .; clone size: .; CDR3 DNA: TGTGCCAGCACCGGGGGGCCGAACACCGGGGAGCTGTTTTTT; CDR3 protein: CASTGGPNTGELFF